One sample yielded the 31 T cell receptor beta chains listed below, sequenced in a study of T cell clonality in common variable immunodeficiency. Study-wide results and limits: Fewer deletions and N-nucleotide insertions were reportedly seen in common variable immunodeficiency TCR beta sequences.

Libraries were prepared by immunoSEQ multiplex PCR; TCRdb keeps only in-frame clonotypes and omits some of them. This repertoire holds 20,000 or so clones, and none appear only once. Antigens for these TCRs are unknown. The sample comprised peripheral blood mononuclear cells. The receptors derive from a human donor with common variable immunodeficiency.

This clone has a count of ten or more. Read coverage stops 3 residues before the CDR3 terminus; the germline J gene supplies the remainder. This chain joins TRBV2 and TRBJ1-4, with D maybe TRBD1 (6 bases). The CDR3 is 12 residues long. The germline V gene encodes CDR1 SNHLY and CDR2 FYNNEI. V was pared by 3 bases and J by 7 bases, with 6 bases between. The DNA read from the CDR3 is TGTGCCAGCAGTGACAGGGGTGAAAAA. The encoded protein is CASSDRGEK. The complete CDR3 reads CASSDRGEKLFF.

This clone has a handful of counts. The read stops 3 residues short of the end of the CDR3; the missing end is completed from the germline J gene. J is TRBJ2-7 and V is TRBV20-1, with 13 bases matching TRBD2. Germline values: CDR1 DFQATT, CDR2 SNEGSKA (reference sequence). This CDR3 region has 17 residues. V shed 6 bases, J shed 5 bases, and the junction held 16 bases outside the gene matches. This CDR3 reads CSARGQRTSGSGDEQYF. CDR3 DNA, as far as it was read: TGCAGTGCCAGGGGGCAGAGGACTAGCGGGAGTGGGGACGAG.

With respect to this clone: The read terminates 3 residues ahead of where the CDR3 ends, so the germline J gene completes it. The gene calls are TRBV20-1 and TRBJ2-3; TRBD2 agrees at 11 bases. Per germline, CDR1 DFQATT and CDR2 SNEGSKA (reference sequence). V shed 6 bases and J 0 bases; nucleotides not matched to a gene: 8. The CDR3 is 16 amino acids. The covered CDR3 bases are TGCAGTGCAACACCTACTAGCGGGGGAAGCACAGATACG. The encoded protein is CSATPTSGGSTDT. The whole CDR3 is CSATPTSGGSTDTQYF.

In its sample, this clone is medium-sized. The CDR3 DNA, read in part, is TGTGCCAGTAGTAGACAGGGGGACGGAGATACG. This codes for CASSRQGDGDT. The CDR3 reads in full as CASSRQGDGDTQYF. The chain has TRBV19 and TRBJ2-3, with 9 nucleotides matching TRBD1. The read halts 3 residues ahead of the CDR3 end, with the missing end drawn from the germline J gene. This CDR3 region has 14 residues. Germline CDR1 is LNHDA and CDR2 is SQIVND (reference sequence). With V trimmed by 4 bases and J by 5 bases, 4 bases remained unmatched.

The table lists this clone with a few counts. The read terminates 3 residues before the CDR3 end, so the remaining end is supplied by the germline J gene. The sample has other DNA sequences that encode this CDR3 too. V and J are TRBV19 and TRBJ2-7; 7 nucleotides line up with TRBD2. This CDR3 contains 12 residues. Looked up from germline, CDR1 is LNHDA and CDR2 is SQIVND (reference sequence). Trimming at V came to 6 bases and at J to 4 bases, leaving 3 bases not matched to a gene. The part of the CDR3 DNA that was read is TGTGCCAGTAGCGCCGGGGGGTACGAG. This translates into CASSAGGYE. The entire CDR3 protein reads CASSAGGYEQYF.

This clone was detected many times. The part of the CDR3 DNA that was read is TGTGCCAGTAGTATATTCGGGGGAGCGCCGACCTACGAG. Its translation is CASSIFGGAPTYE. The whole CDR3 sequence reads CASSIFGGAPTYEQYF. The rearrangement links TRBV19 to TRBJ2-7; perhaps TRBD2 as D (6 bases). Read sequence stops 3 residues before the CDR3 end, and the germline J gene provides the missing end. There are 16 residues in the CDR3. Per the germline V gene, CDR1 is LNHDA and CDR2 is SQIVND (reference sequence). The V end was cut by 2 bases, the J end by 2 bases, with 16 bases between.

This clone was recorded at least ten times. Read coverage stops 3 residues before the CDR3 terminus; the germline J gene supplies the remainder. The V gene is TRBV20-1, the J gene TRBJ1-1, with 10 bases identical to TRBD1. Germline CDR1 DFQATT, CDR2 SNEGSKA (reference sequence). The CDR3 covers 15 residues. The CDR3 DNA, read in part, is TGCAGTGCTACGGTGGGTGGGGGACAGGGGCGTCCG. Protein: CSATVGGGQGRP. The complete CDR3 protein is CSATVGGGQGRPAFF.

This clone was seen repeatedly, ten times or more. The read stops 3 residues short of the end of the CDR3; the missing end is completed from the germline J gene. This chain links TRBV30 with TRBJ1-2; possible D gene TRBD1, 5 bases. V was clipped by 2 bases and J by 3 bases, with 10 bases between them. Per the germline V gene, CDR1 is GTSNPN and CDR2 is SVGIG (reference sequence). The CDR3 sequence is 13 residues long. CDR3 DNA (partial): TGTGCCTGGAGTCTAGGGGAGGACTATGGC. Protein sequence: CAWSLGEDYG. The whole CDR3 protein reads CAWSLGEDYGYTF.

This clone showed up many times. The read ends 3 residues shy of where the CDR3 ends; the end is completed using the germline J gene. The gene calls are TRBV2 and TRBJ1-5, with 9 nucleotides matching TRBD1. The V and J ends lost 5 bases and 4 bases, in that order; junction bases with no gene match: 6. Germline CDR1 reads SNHLY; CDR2 reads FYNNEI. The CDR3 spans 15 residues. Here the CDR3 reads CASSQLDRGNQPQHF. CDR3 DNA, as far as it was read: TGTGCCAGCAGTCAACTTGACAGGGGGAATCAGCCC.

The sample holds many counts of this clone. The DNA ends 3 residues before the CDR3 does, and the rest of the CDR3 is filled in from the germline J gene. The rearrangement links TRBV6-2 or TRBV6-3 to TRBJ1-2, with a weak D call TRBD1 (5 bases). V lost 11 bases and J lost 4, with 20 bases in between. This CDR3 is 14 amino acids long. Looked up from germline, CDR1 is MNHEY and CDR2 is SVGEGT. The part of the CDR3 DNA that was read is TGTGCCGTTAGGGGCGGCCGATCTTTCTATGGC. Translation gives CAVRGGRSFYG. The entire CDR3 protein reads CAVRGGRSFYGYTF.

About this clone: The CDR3 extends 3 residues past the end of the read, so its final part is completed from the germline J gene. The chain couples TRBV5-1 to TRBJ1-4; 9 bases align to TRBD1. Looked up from germline, CDR1 is SGHRS and CDR2 is YFSETQ. This CDR3 has 15 residues. The V segment lost 0 bases and the J segment 7 bases; nucleotides outside the gene matches: 4. The sequenced CDR3 bases are TGCGCCAGCAGCTTGGAGGGGACAGGGCCTGAAAAA. It yields the protein CASSLEGTGPEK. The CDR3 reads in full as CASSLEGTGPEKLFF.

Notes on this clone: The CDR3 is cut off 3 residues early in the read; its end comes from the germline J gene. The chain combines TRBV6-2 or TRBV6-3 with TRBJ2-6, with TRBD2 matching over 11 bases. Trimming at V came to 2 bases and at J to 2 bases, leaving 2 bases not matched to a gene. Germline CDR1 is MNHEY and CDR2 is SVGEGT. The CDR3 has 17 residues. Incomplete CDR3 DNA: TGTGCCAGCAGTTACACACTAGCGGGAGCTGGGGCCAACGTC. This sequence encodes CASSYTLAGAGANV. The complete CDR3 sequence is CASSYTLAGAGANVLTF.

This clone showed up many times. The sequence runs out 3 residues before the end of the CDR3; the remainder is reconstructed from the germline J gene. The V and J genes are TRBV30 and TRBJ1-2; TRBD1 agrees at 12 bases. Per germline, CDR1 GTSNPN and CDR2 SVGIG (reference sequence). The CDR3 is 15 amino acids. With V trimmed by 2 bases and J by 4 bases, 5 bases remained unmatched. CDR3 residues: CAWSHPGQGAYGYTF. CDR3 DNA, as far as it was read: TGTGCCTGGAGTCATCCGGGACAGGGGGCCTATGGC.

This clone was observed many times. The read ends 3 residues shy of where the CDR3 ends; the end is completed using the germline J gene. This chain joins TRBV11-2 and TRBJ2-2; D is perhaps TRBD1 (6 bases). Looked up from germline, CDR1 is SGHAT and CDR2 is FQNNGV. This CDR3 region has 15 residues. Trimming shortened V by 3 bases and J by 6 bases, and 14 bases separated the two germline ends. The CDR3 loop is CASSFQGPEAGELFF. CDR3 DNA (partial): TGTGCCAGCAGCTTCCAGGGGCCGGAGGCCGGGGAG.

Within the sample, this clone is medium-sized. The read gets to within 3 residues of the CDR3 end, and the germline J gene fills in the rest. J is TRBJ2-1 and V is TRBV12-5; 11 bases map to TRBD2. The germline CDR1 and CDR2 sequences are LGHNT and FRNRAP. The CDR3 totals 17 residues. Trimming cost V 6 bases and J 2 bases; bases outside gene matches: 9. CDR3: CASGEYGTSGTYNEQFF. CDR3 DNA (partial): TGTGCTAGTGGCGAGTACGGGACTAGCGGTACCTACAATGAG.

This clone was seen at least ten times. The observed sequence ends 3 residues before the CDR3 terminus, with the missing tail filled in from the germline J gene. The rearrangement uses TRBV6-2 or TRBV6-3 and TRBJ2-7; D ambiguous. CDR3 length equals 12 residues. CDR1 and CDR2 (germline): MNHEY, SVGEGT. Deletions cut 4 bases from V and 6 bases from J, with 10 bases between. Partial CDR3 DNA: TGTGCCAGCAGTTCACAGACCCGCGAG. It yields the protein CASSSQTRE. In full, the CDR3 reads CASSSQTREQYF.

There are a few counts of this clone. This could be a read error, since a much larger clone is one nucleotide away. The CDR3 reads CASSSGQGQETQYF. The sequenced CDR3 bases are TGTGCCAGCAGCTCGGGACAGGGACAAGAGACC. The V call is TRBV7-9, the J call TRBJ2-5; 9 nucleotides line up with TRBD1. Read coverage stops 3 residues before the CDR3 terminus; the germline J gene supplies the remainder. V gave up 4 bases and J gave up 2 bases; unmatched junction bases: 2. The CDR3 extends over 14 amino acids. CDR1 SEHNR and CDR2 FQNEAQ come from the germline V gene (reference sequence).

This clone was seen many times. The observed sequence ends 3 residues before the CDR3 terminus, with the missing tail filled in from the germline J gene. The rearrangement joins TRBV2 to TRBJ2-1, with no clear D. The germline V gene encodes CDR1 SNHLY and CDR2 FYNNEI. The CDR3 is 16 residues long. The ends were cut back, 3 bases at V and 5 bases at J, with 17 bases in the middle. The CDR3 protein is CASSEQPRVSNNEQFF. The CDR3 bases that were read are TGTGCCAGCAGTGAGCAACCCCGGGTATCAAACAATGAG.

This clone was found a few times. With the read ending 3 residues before the CDR3 end, the germline J gene is used to fill in that end. This chain links TRBV11-1 with TRBJ2-5; TRBD1 aligns across 8 bases. J gave up 5 bases and V 3 bases, and 5 bases lay outside the gene matches. CDR1 SGHAT and CDR2 FQDESV come from the germline V gene (reference sequence). The CDR3 loop spans 14 amino acids. The CDR3 sequence: CASSFQGARETQYF. The part of the CDR3 DNA that was read is TGTGCCAGCAGCTTTCAGGGGGCGAGGGAGACC.

There are many counts of this clone. Read data end 3 residues before the CDR3 end; the end is taken from the germline J gene. The V call is TRBV20-1, the J call TRBJ2-3; 7 bases are shared with TRBD2. This CDR3 contains 16 residues. J gave up 5 bases and V 2 bases, and 13 bases lay outside the gene matches. The germline V gene encodes CDR1 DFQATT and CDR2 SNEGSKA (reference sequence). CDR3 bases read: TGCAGTGCTAGACCCCTGATTGCGGGAGTCGTAGATACG. Translated: CSARPLIAGVVDT. The complete CDR3 protein is CSARPLIAGVVDTQYF.

Regarding this clone: The read ends 3 residues shy of where the CDR3 ends; the end is completed using the germline J gene. The rearrangement links TRBV6-1 to TRBJ1-2; D might be TRBD1 (5 bases). CDR1 MNHNS and CDR2 SASEGT come from the germline V gene. V shed 3 bases and J shed 5 bases, with 19 bases lying between them. The CDR3 has 16 residues. The CDR3 reads CASSDLAGKGKYGYTF. The CDR3 DNA, read in part, is TGTGCCAGCAGTGATTTGGCAGGGAAGGGGAAATATGGC.

Worth noting for this clone: The sequence runs out 3 residues before the end of the CDR3; the remainder is reconstructed from the germline J gene. The gene calls are TRBV30 and TRBJ2-7; tentatively, D is TRBD1 (6 bases). The ends were cut back, 1 base at V and 5 bases at J, with 12 bases in the middle. CDR3 length: 13 amino acids. Looked up from germline, CDR1 is GTSNPN and CDR2 is SVGIG (reference sequence). The sequenced CDR3 bases are TGTGCCTGGAGTGGGCAGGGGTCCCACGAG. Translating it yields CAWSGQGSHE. The full CDR3 reads CAWSGQGSHEQYF.

This clone turned up a few times. The read comes to an end 3 residues before the CDR3 does, leaving the germline J gene to fill in the end. This chain joins TRBV20-1 and TRBJ2-7, with 8 bases identical to TRBD1. The CDR3 extends over 14 amino acids. The germline V gene encodes CDR1 DFQATT and CDR2 SNEGSKA (reference sequence). Trimming removed 6 bases from V and 1 base from J; junction bases left unmatched: 8. CDR3 protein: CSAIDRGRSYEQYF. The sequenced part of the CDR3 DNA is TGCAGTGCCATCGACAGGGGTAGATCCTACGAG.

This clone was seen ten or more times. The read stops 3 residues short of the end of the CDR3; the missing end is completed from the germline J gene. The genes are TRBV19 and TRBJ2-3, with a possible D match to TRBD2 (6 bases). The length of the CDR3 is 16 residues. Germline-derived CDR1 and CDR2 are LNHDA and SQIVND (reference sequence). Trimming took 4 bases from V and 2 from J, leaving 16 bases between them. This CDR3 reads CASSRRATSTTDTQYF. The DNA read from the CDR3 is TGTGCCAGTAGTAGGAGGGCTACTAGCACCACAGATACG.

This clone was counted ten times or more. The observed sequence ends 3 residues before the CDR3 terminus, with the missing tail filled in from the germline J gene. This chain uses TRBV2 with TRBJ2-2; the match to TRBD2 covers 11 bases. Germline trimming cut 7 bases from V and 7 bases from J; bases unmatched to any gene: 5. Per the germline V gene, CDR1 is SNHLY and CDR2 is FYNNEI. This CDR3 contains 14 residues. CDR3 DNA (partial): TGTGCCAGCAACCCACTAGCGGGAGTCGGGGAG. It specifies CASNPLAGVGE. In full, the CDR3 reads CASNPLAGVGELFF.

With regard to this clone: One junction end does not reproduce the germline sequence, and a read error may be involved. CDR3 amino acids: CAGSEGASGRDEQFF. The covered CDR3 bases are TGTGCCGGCAGTGAAGGAGCTAGCGGGAGGGATGAG. V and J are TRBV6-1 and TRBJ2-1, with 12 bases that match TRBD2. The CDR3 end falls 3 residues outside the read, so it is completed with the germline J gene. The CDR3 spans 15 residues. Per germline, CDR1 MNHNS and CDR2 SASEGT.

Many counts were recorded for this clone. With the read ending 3 residues before the CDR3 end, the germline J gene is used to fill in that end. The chain links TRBV6-1 to TRBJ1-5; tentatively, D is TRBD1 (5 bases). The V gene lost 0 bases and the J gene lost 2 bases, with 11 bases spanning the gap. The CDR3 has 16 residues. Looked up from germline, CDR1 is MNHNS and CDR2 is SASEGT. The CDR3 DNA, read in part, is TGTGCCAGCAGTGAAGCCCACAGGAGCCGCAATCAGCCC. Amino acid sequence: CASSEAHRSRNQP. From start to end, the CDR3 is CASSEAHRSRNQPQHF.

This clone came up a few times. The CDR3: CASSAGEQFF. The covered CDR3 bases are TGTGCCAGCAGCGCAGGTGAG. The chain couples TRBV7-8 to TRBJ2-1; the D is unclear. The missing CDR3 end, 3 residues past where the read stops, is filled in from the germline J gene. The CDR3 is 10 amino acids. Germline V gene lookup returns CDR1 SGHVS and CDR2 FQNEAQ. Trimming cost V 5 bases and J 9 bases, with 5 bases left between them.

This clone was seen ten or more times. Read coverage stops 3 residues before the CDR3 terminus; the germline J gene supplies the remainder. The gene calls are TRBV5-6 and TRBJ1-5; D unresolved. The length of the CDR3 is 14 residues. CDR1 and CDR2 (germline): SGHDT, YYEEEE. Trimming took 2 bases from V and 7 from J, leaving 13 bases between them. Incomplete CDR3 DNA: TGTGCCAGCAGCTTTTACCCTACTAAACAGCCC. It specifies CASSFYPTKQP. The CDR3 reads in full as CASSFYPTKQPQHF. Together with reference TRBV5-6 and TRBJ1-5, the CDR3 gives the full variable domain: DAGVTQSPTHLIKTRGQQVTLRCSPKSGHDTVSWYQQALGQGPQFIFQYYEEEERQRGNFPDRFSGHQFPNYSSELNVNALLLGDSALYLCASSFYPTKQPQHFGDGTRLSIL.

This clone appeared a few times. The CDR3 is cut off 3 residues early in the read; its end comes from the germline J gene. The genes are TRBV10-2 and TRBJ2-7; 12 nucleotides match TRBD2. Germline V gene sequence: CDR1 WSHSY, CDR2 SAAADI. This CDR3 has 19 residues. The V segment lost 2 bases and the J segment 2 bases; nucleotides outside the gene matches: 13. The CDR3 protein is CASSETFRLAGVSTYEQYF. The DNA read from the CDR3 is TGCGCCAGCAGTGAGACCTTCAGACTAGCGGGAGTTTCTACCTACGAG.

This clone was found many times. The read terminates 3 residues before the CDR3 end, so the remaining end is supplied by the germline J gene. This chain uses TRBV7-9 with TRBJ2-5; 11 bases are shared with TRBD1. CDR3 length: 15 residues. V lost 3 bases to trimming and J lost 5 bases; unmatched junction nucleotides: 5. Looked up from germline, CDR1 is SEHNR and CDR2 is FQNEAQ (reference sequence). CDR3 sequence reads: CASSFGGQGEETQYF. The CDR3 bases that were read are TGTGCCAGCAGCTTTGGGGGACAGGGGGAGGAGACC.